These T cell receptor beta chains were read from a single sample in a study of human T cells and chemical hapten exposure. TCRdb reanalysed the RACE reads using MiXCR and keeps one entry per CDR3 protein. The top ten clones hold roughly 2.1% of a sample with 55,000 to 80,000 distinct CDR3 sequences, 11% of them seen once. This specimen was whole blood, taken in connection with sensitization to the hapten diphenylcyclopropenone (DPC). All receptors come from a woman under 40 with alopecia areata. Some clones in this sample may be carry-over from other donors' samples. Each CDR3 is given with its conserved first and last residue. Fields, in order: V gene, D gene, clone size, J gene, CDR3 DNA, CDR3 protein. D genes are given only for firm matches. Only some rows state a clone size, as once, few, many or a class for expanded clones.

v_call: TRBV9; d_call: TRBD2; clone_size: few; j_call: TRBJ2-1; cdr3_nt: TGTGCCAGCAGCGGTCCCAGACTAGCGGGAATGAGGGCTGGCTACAATGAGCAGTTCTTC; cdr3_aa: CASSGPRLAGMRAGYNEQFF
v_call: TRBV4-3; d_call: TRBD1; clone_size: .; j_call: TRBJ2-1; cdr3_nt: TGCGCCAGCAGCGACAGGGGGACGAGAAATGAGCAGTTCTTC; cdr3_aa: CASSDRGTRNEQFF
v_call: TRBV6-2/TRBV6-3; d_call: .; clone_size: many; j_call: TRBJ2-6; cdr3_nt: TGTGCCAGCAGTTACTCTGGGGCCAACGTCCTGACTTTC; cdr3_aa: CASSYSGANVLTF
v_call: TRBV29-1; d_call: .; clone_size: few; j_call: TRBJ2-6; cdr3_nt: TGCAGCGTTTTTGGGGAAGTAAGTGGGGCCAACGTCCTGACTTTC; cdr3_aa: CSVFGEVSGANVLTF
v_call: TRBV7-9; d_call: .; clone_size: .; j_call: TRBJ2-7; cdr3_nt: TGTGCCAGCAGCTTCGCTGATCACTACGAGCAGTACTTC; cdr3_aa: CASSFADHYEQYF
v_call: TRBV28; d_call: .; clone_size: .; j_call: TRBJ1-1; cdr3_nt: TGTGCCAGCAGTTTAGCGGCCGTAAAAACTGAAGCTTTCTTT; cdr3_aa: CASSLAAVKTEAFF
v_call: TRBV20-1; d_call: .; clone_size: .; j_call: TRBJ1-2; cdr3_nt: TGCAGTGCTACGGACTGGGCTAACTATGGCTACACCTTC; cdr3_aa: CSATDWANYGYTF
v_call: TRBV6-6; d_call: TRBD1; clone_size: few; j_call: TRBJ2-3; cdr3_nt: TGTGCCAGCAGGGGCCGGGACAGACCCACAGATACGCAGTATTTT; cdr3_aa: CASRGRDRPTDTQYF
v_call: TRBV7-9; d_call: .; clone_size: .; j_call: TRBJ1-6; cdr3_nt: TGTGCCAGCGAGAATTACCGGGGCGGAATTTCACCCCTCCACTTT; cdr3_aa: CASENYRGGISPLHF
v_call: TRBV12-3/TRBV12-4; d_call: .; clone_size: .; j_call: TRBJ2-7; cdr3_nt: TGTGCCAGCAGGCTAGGAGGAGGCTCATACGAGCAGTACTTC; cdr3_aa: CASRLGGGSYEQYF
v_call: TRBV20-1; d_call: .; clone_size: many; j_call: TRBJ2-7; cdr3_nt: TGCAGTGCTAGAGACGACTACGAGCAGTACTTC; cdr3_aa: CSARDDYEQYF
v_call: TRBV6-2/TRBV6-3; d_call: .; clone_size: many; j_call: TRBJ1-2; cdr3_nt: TGTGCCAGCAGTCAAATGCTCTTCAGGATTAACTATGGCTACACCTTC; cdr3_aa: CASSQMLFRINYGYTF
v_call: TRBV7-9; d_call: .; clone_size: many; j_call: TRBJ1-1; cdr3_nt: TGTGCCAGCAGCTTAGGGAACTTGAACACTGAAGCTTTCTTT; cdr3_aa: CASSLGNLNTEAFF
v_call: TRBV6-6; d_call: .; clone_size: .; j_call: TRBJ2-3; cdr3_nt: TGTGCCAGCAGCCCCAGCGTTAGTAAGGATACGCAGTATTTT; cdr3_aa: CASSPSVSKDTQYF
v_call: TRBV7-8; d_call: .; clone_size: many; j_call: TRBJ1-4; cdr3_nt: TGTGCCAGCAGCTTTGGGGGTCGAACAGTTGGTGAAAAACTGTTTTTT; cdr3_aa: CASSFGGRTVGEKLFF
v_call: TRBV18; d_call: TRBD1; clone_size: few; j_call: TRBJ1-6; cdr3_nt: TGTGCCAGCTCGCATGGACAGGGGGCAGATTCACCCCTCCACTTT; cdr3_aa: CASSHGQGADSPLHF
v_call: TRBV5-1; d_call: .; clone_size: .; j_call: TRBJ2-2; cdr3_nt: TGCGCCAGCAGCCCGACCCCTACCCGGTTAAGCACCGGGGAGCTGTTTTTT; cdr3_aa: CASSPTPTRLSTGELFF